Shown below are 29 T cell receptor beta chains from a single sample sequenced in a study of blood T cell repertoires in COVID-19. Here immunoSEQ multiplex PCR was the method, and the copy in TCRdb shows in-frame clones only, minus some. The sample includes approximately 350,000 clones, about 90% of them seen just once. Material: peripheral blood. The receptor set was obtained from a woman in her 30s with COVID-19, enrolled during active disease.

CDR3 bases: TGTGCCAGCAGCGCCGGGACAGGCGTCCAAGAGACCCAGTACTTC. It codes for CASSAGTGVQETQYF. The chain carries TRBV2 and TRBJ2-5; TRBD1 matches at 8 bases. Trimming cost V 6 bases and J 1 base; bases outside gene matches: 7. Germline V CDR1 and CDR2: SNHLY, FYNNEI. This CDR3 region has 15 residues.

The chain carries TRBV5-1 and TRBJ2-3; 8 nucleotides match TRBD1. Germline CDR1 and CDR2: SGHRS and YFSETQ. The CDR3 length is 15 residues. The trim removed 2 bases at V and 2 bases at J, leaving 4 bases unmatched. CDR3 residues: CASSLRTGITDTQYF. The CDR3, as DNA: TGCGCCAGCAGCTTACGGACAGGGATCACAGATACGCAGTATTTT.

J is TRBJ1-1 and V is TRBV9; a weak D match, TRBD1 (6 bases). Trimming cost V 2 bases and J 1 base, with 15 bases left between them. Germline V gene lookup returns CDR1 SGDLS and CDR2 YYNGEE. The CDR3 runs to 16 residues. The CDR3 DNA is TGTGCCAGCAGCGTCCTAGCTATGGGACAGAACACTGAAGCTTTCTTT. Protein: CASSVLAMGQNTEAFF.

The chain links TRBV28 to TRBJ1-1; 9 bases fit TRBD1. Germline V gene lookup returns CDR1 MDHEN and CDR2 SYDVKM. The V and J ends lost 4 bases and 6 bases, in that order; junction bases with no gene match: 9. The CDR3 has 15 amino acids. CDR3 in DNA: TGTGCCAGCAGTTCCTCCGGGACAGGGTTCCCTGAAGCTTTCTTT. Its protein is CASSSSGTGFPEAFF.

The rearrangement links TRBV5-1 to TRBJ1-1, with D unresolved. CDR1 SGHRS and CDR2 YFSETQ come from the germline V gene. V shed 2 bases and J shed 1 base, with 12 bases lying between them. There are 15 residues in the CDR3. The CDR3 DNA is TGCGCCAGCAGCTTAAGCAGGACTACGAACACTGAAGCTTTCTTT. Its translation is CASSLSRTTNTEAFF.

This chain links TRBV15 with TRBJ2-1; TRBD2 matches 10 bases. J was trimmed by 6 bases and V by 3 bases; bases with no gene match: 5. The germline CDR1 and CDR2 sequences are LNHNV and YYDKDF (reference sequence). CDR3 size: 15 residues. This chain's CDR3 is CATSRVVAGGNEQFF. The DNA for the CDR3 is TGTGCCACCAGCAGGGTCGTAGCGGGGGGCAATGAGCAGTTCTTC.

This chain uses TRBV27 with TRBJ2-4; 9 bases are a match to TRBD1. Trimming cost V 6 bases and J 9 bases; bases outside gene matches: 9. Germline values: CDR1 MNHEY, CDR2 SMNVEV (reference sequence). There are 14 residues in the CDR3. The CDR3: CASRATGGPGIQYF. In nucleotides, the CDR3 is TGTGCCAGCAGGGCGACAGGGGGGCCGGGCATTCAGTACTTC.

In DNA, the CDR3 is TGCGCCAGCAGTGAAACCGGGACAGGCCCCCTTAATTCACCCCTCCACTTT. It translates to CASSETGTGPLNSPLHF. The gene calls are TRBV10-2 and TRBJ1-6; 8 positions agree with TRBD1. Germline CDR1 reads WSHSY; CDR2 reads SAAADI. This CDR3 region has 17 residues. The V gene end was trimmed by 3 bases and the J gene end by 6 bases; junction bases not matched to a gene: 10.

The chain recombines TRBV21-1 with TRBJ1-6; the table assigns TRBD1, which was not confirmed against the DNA. TRBV21-1 represents a pseudogene. The CDR3 is made up of 15 amino acids. CDR3 sequence: CASSGRTGIGSPLHF. CDR3 sequence (DNA): TGTGCCAGCAGCGGACGGACAGGGATAGGGTCACCCCTCCACTTT.

The gene calls are TRBV11-3 and TRBJ2-7, with D perhaps TRBD2 (5 bases). Trimming cost V 1 base and J 3 bases, with 16 bases left between them. Germline V gene sequence: CDR1 SGHNT, CDR2 YENEEA. The CDR3 has 16 amino acids. The CDR3 sequence: CASSLGSGRSIYEQYV. The CDR3 bases are TGTGCCAGCAGCTTAGGGAGCGGACGTTCGATCTACGAGCAGTACGTC.

A few counts support this clone. This chain joins TRBV11-2 and TRBJ2-3; the D gene is possibly TRBD2 (6 bases). V was pared by 2 bases and J by 3 bases, with 15 bases between. The CDR3 loop spans 16 amino acids. Germline assignment: CDR1 SGHAT and CDR2 FQNNGV. The CDR3 nucleotides read TGTGCCAGCAGCTTATTTTCGGGAGTAGCTACAGATACGCAGTATTTT. Its protein is CASSLFSGVATDTQYF.

The rearrangement joins TRBV6-1 to TRBJ1-1; D call uncertain. Germline-derived CDR1 and CDR2 are MNHNS and SASEGT. The CDR3 loop spans 14 amino acids. With 1 base removed from V and 1 base from J, the gap between germline ends came to 7 bases. CDR3 amino acids: CASSEVRGNTEAFF. The CDR3 bases are TGTGCCAGCAGTGAAGTCCGCGGGAACACTGAAGCTTTCTTT.

This clone has only one observation. This chain links TRBV11-3 with TRBJ2-1, with a tentative D call TRBD1 (7 bases). The CDR3 contains 16 residues. The V gene's germline CDR1 is SGHNT and CDR2 YENEEA. Trimming cost V 1 base and J 4 bases, with 14 bases left between them. The CDR3 DNA reads as TGTGCCAGCAGCTTAGGCAGGGGGGTCGTATACAATGAGCAGTTCTTC. Translation gives CASSLGRGVVYNEQFF.

The genes are TRBV5-1 and TRBJ2-5, with D possibly being TRBD2 (5 bases). CDR3 size: 13 residues. Germline V CDR1 and CDR2: SGHRS, YFSETQ. V shed 4 bases and J shed 4 bases, with 11 bases lying between them. The chain's CDR3 is CASSPGMVETQYF. The CDR3, as DNA: TGCGCCAGCAGCCCCGGGATGGTAGAGACCCAGTACTTC.

This clone was observed a single time. The chain uses TRBV5-8 and TRBJ1-6, with 7 bases matching TRBD1. V shed 6 bases, J shed 7 bases, and the junction held 4 bases outside the gene matches. Per the germline V gene, CDR1 is SGHTS and CDR2 is YDEGEE. The CDR3 runs to 13 residues. The CDR3 bases are TGTGCCAGCAACAGGGACAGAAATTCACCCCTCCACTTT. Residues: CASNRDRNSPLHF.

This chain uses TRBV24-1 with TRBJ2-5; TRBD2 matches 7 bases. V was clipped by 7 bases and J by 2 bases; unmatched bases: 6. Germline values: CDR1 KGHDR, CDR2 SFDVKD. The length of the CDR3 is 14 residues. The CDR3 coding sequence is TGTGCCACCAGCCCCTGGGGGGGGCAAGAGACCCAGTACTTC. This codes for CATSPWGGQETQYF.

V is TRBV7-2 and J is TRBJ1-2; D not certain. Germline-derived CDR1 and CDR2 are SGHTA and FQGNSA. This CDR3 is 13 amino acids long. V was pared by 0 bases and J by 4 bases, with 6 bases between. CDR3 sequence (DNA): TGTGCCAGCAGCTTAGCGCGCGTCTATGGCTACACCTTC. It encodes CASSLARVYGYTF.

This clone showed up just once. The genes are TRBV7-9 and TRBJ1-2, with a tentative D call TRBD1 (6 bases). The CDR3 is made up of 14 amino acids. CDR1 SEHNR and CDR2 FQNEAQ come from the germline V gene (reference sequence). Trimming took off 2 bases at V and 3 bases at J, with 10 bases between the two ends. Written as DNA, the CDR3 is TGTGCCAGCAGCTTATATGACAGGTACTATGGCTACACCTTC. This codes for CASSLYDRYYGYTF.

The V and J genes are TRBV5-1 and TRBJ2-4; 7 bases are shared with TRBD1. CDR3 length: 14 residues. Germline trimming cut 4 bases from V and 6 bases from J; bases unmatched to any gene: 7. CDR1 and CDR2 from the germline V gene are SGHRS and YFSETQ. The CDR3 nucleotides read TGCGCCAGCAGCGCGGATCGACAGGGAAACATTCAGTACTTC. Protein sequence: CASSADRQGNIQYF.

This clone was seen just once. The rearrangement uses TRBV3-1 (or the pseudogene TRBV3-2) and TRBJ1-5, with a possible D match to TRBD1 (5 bases). Trimming removed 1 base from V and 6 bases from J, with 16 bases in between. In germline, CDR1 is LGHDT, CDR2 YNNKEL (reference sequence). The CDR3 covers 16 residues. The CDR3 sequence is CASSQGWGAAAQPQHF. In DNA form, the CDR3 reads TGTGCCAGCAGCCAAGGCTGGGGCGCCGCCGCTCAGCCCCAGCATTTT.

The V gene is TRBV11-2, the J gene TRBJ2-3; 7 bases match TRBD2. Looked up from germline, CDR1 is SGHAT and CDR2 is FQNNGV. V dropped 6 bases and J dropped 5; count of bases not matched to a gene: 8. The CDR3 consists of 14 residues. The DNA for the CDR3 is TGTGCCAGCAGTCAGCGGGGTCCCGGAGATACGCAGTATTTT. Its protein product is CASSQRGPGDTQYF.

This clone was seen only a few times. This chain connects TRBV10-1 to TRBJ1-1, with a tentative D call TRBD1 (6 bases). V lost 1 base and J lost 0, with 9 bases in between. Germline CDR1 WNHNN, CDR2 SYGVQD (reference sequence). The CDR3 consists of 15 residues. CDR3 residues: CASSEFTGMNTEAFF. The CDR3, as DNA: TGCGCCAGCAGTGAGTTTACAGGGATGAACACTGAAGCTTTCTTT.

This chain uses TRBV9 with TRBJ2-1, with 7 bases lining up with TRBD2. The CDR3 length is 15 residues. Germline CDR1 reads SGDLS; CDR2 reads YYNGEE. The V segment lost 3 bases and the J segment 7 bases; nucleotides outside the gene matches: 10. The CDR3 is CASSERDRPGNEQFF. CDR3 DNA: TGTGCCAGCAGCGAGCGGGACCGGCCAGGGAATGAGCAGTTCTTC. Complete variable domain (other parts from reference TRBV9 and TRBJ2-1): DSGVTQTPKHLITATGQRVTLRCSPRSGDLSVYWYQQSLDQGLQFLIQYYNGEERAKGNILERFSAQQFPDLHSELNLSSLELGDSALYFCASSERDRPGNEQFFGPGTRLTVL.

J is TRBJ1-1 and V is TRBV19; D gene ambiguous. The V end lost 5 bases, the J end lost 8 bases, and 12 bases lay between the germline ends. Germline CDR1 and CDR2: LNHDA and SQIVND (reference sequence). This CDR3 is 12 amino acids long. CDR3 bases: TGTGCCAGTAGTTCCTTCCGGTCGGAAGCTTTCTTT. Amino acid sequence: CASSSFRSEAFF.

A word on this clone: One end of the junction is discordant with germline, which a read error may explain. The rearrangement links TRBV7-7 to TRBJ1-1, with D possibly matching TRBD1 (5 bases). Germline V gene lookup returns CDR1 SSHAT and CDR2 FNYEAQ (reference sequence). This CDR3 spans 15 amino acids. CDR3 nucleotides: TGTGCTAGCAACCGCGCGGGACTAAAGAACACTGAAGCTTTCTTT. It codes for CASNRAGLKNTEAFF.

The chain is built from TRBV24-1 and TRBJ2-2; TRBD1 might be the D (7 bases). The CDR3 runs to 16 residues. Germline V lookup: CDR1 KGHDR, CDR2 SFDVKD. The ends were cut back, 4 bases at V and 2 bases at J, with 13 bases in the middle. In DNA, the CDR3 is TGTGCCACCAGTGAGACCAGGGGGACTAACACCGGGGAGCTGTTTTTT. This encodes CATSETRGTNTGELFF.

This chain connects TRBV5-1 to TRBJ2-3; D possibly corresponds to TRBD1 (5 bases). Germline CDR1 is SGHRS and CDR2 is YFSETQ. The CDR3 loop spans 17 amino acids. V lost 2 bases, J lost 1 base, and 17 bases lay in between. The CDR3 is CASSLPRDLPRTDTQYF. DNA for the CDR3: TGCGCCAGCAGCTTACCCAGGGATCTACCACGCACAGATACGCAGTATTTT.

Notes on this clone: The sample carries other DNA sequences with the same CDR3. The J gene is TRBJ1-4, the V gene TRBV29-1; TRBD1 aligns across 10 bases. CDR1 and CDR2 from the germline V gene are SQVTM and ANQGSEA. The J segment lost 0 bases and the V segment lost 6 bases, leaving 1 base of the junction unmatched. This CDR3 spans 14 amino acids. The CDR3 loop reads CSVGQGATNEKLFF. The CDR3 nucleotides are TGCAGCGTCGGACAGGGGGCAACTAATGAAAAACTGTTTTTT.

The CDR3 here is CASNSRGGYEQYF. CDR3 in DNA: TGTGCCAGTAATAGCAGGGGCGGCTACGAGCAGTACTTC. The V gene is TRBV19, the J gene TRBJ2-7, with D possibly matching TRBD1 (6 bases). CDR1 LNHDA and CDR2 SQIVND come from the germline V gene (reference sequence). The CDR3 sequence is 13 residues long. Trimming left V 7 bases short and J 3 bases short, with 13 bases between.